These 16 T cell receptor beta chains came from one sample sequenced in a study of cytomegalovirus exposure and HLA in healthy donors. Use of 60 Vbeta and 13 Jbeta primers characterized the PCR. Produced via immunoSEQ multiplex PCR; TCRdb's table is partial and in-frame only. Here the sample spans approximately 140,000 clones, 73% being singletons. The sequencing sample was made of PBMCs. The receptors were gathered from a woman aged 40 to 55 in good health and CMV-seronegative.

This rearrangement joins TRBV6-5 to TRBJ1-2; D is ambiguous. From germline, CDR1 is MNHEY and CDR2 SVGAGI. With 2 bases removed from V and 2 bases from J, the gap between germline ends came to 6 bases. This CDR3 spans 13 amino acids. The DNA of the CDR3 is TGTGCCAGCAGTTACGGACTCAACTATGGCTACACCTTC. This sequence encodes CASSYGLNYGYTF.

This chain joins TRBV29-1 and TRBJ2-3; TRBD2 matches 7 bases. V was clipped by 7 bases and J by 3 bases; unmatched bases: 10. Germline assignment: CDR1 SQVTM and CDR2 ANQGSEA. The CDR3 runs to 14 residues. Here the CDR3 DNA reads TGCAGCGACTGGGAGATGGGAGGGACAGATACGCAGTATTTT. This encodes CSDWEMGGTDTQYF.

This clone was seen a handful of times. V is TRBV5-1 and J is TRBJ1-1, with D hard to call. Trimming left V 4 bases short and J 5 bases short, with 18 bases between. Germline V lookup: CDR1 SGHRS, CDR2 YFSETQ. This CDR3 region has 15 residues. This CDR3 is CASSLPLRGETEAFF. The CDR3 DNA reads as TGCGCCAGCAGCCTCCCCCTCCGTGGAGAGACTGAAGCTTTCTTT.

CDR3 sequence (DNA): TGTGCCAGCAGCCTCCAACAGGGTTGGACCTTC. It codes for CASSLQQGWTF. The chain recombines TRBV5-6 with TRBJ1-2; D possibly corresponds to TRBD1 (6 bases). Germline values: CDR1 SGHDT, CDR2 YYEEEE. There are 11 residues in the CDR3. Trimming removed 4 bases from V and 14 bases from J, with 15 bases in between.

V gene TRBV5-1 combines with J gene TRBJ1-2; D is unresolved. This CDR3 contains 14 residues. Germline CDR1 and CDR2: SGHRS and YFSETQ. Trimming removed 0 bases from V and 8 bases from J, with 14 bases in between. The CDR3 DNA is TGCGCCAGCAGCTTGGGGCAGCCCGAGGGAGGCTACACCTTC. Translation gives CASSLGQPEGGYTF.

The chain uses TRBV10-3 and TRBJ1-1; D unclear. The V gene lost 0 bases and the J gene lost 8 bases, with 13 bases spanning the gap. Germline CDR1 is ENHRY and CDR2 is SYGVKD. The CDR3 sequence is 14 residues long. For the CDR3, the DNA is TGTGCCATCAGTGAGTCGAGTGGGGAGGGCGAAGCTTTCTTT. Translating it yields CAISESSGEGEAFF.

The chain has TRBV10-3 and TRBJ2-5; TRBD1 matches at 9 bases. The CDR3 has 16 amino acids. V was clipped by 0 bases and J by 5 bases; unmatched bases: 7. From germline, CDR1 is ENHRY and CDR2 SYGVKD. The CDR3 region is CAISESDRGEGETQYF. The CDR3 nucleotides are TGTGCCATCAGTGAGTCGGACAGGGGCGAGGGGGAGACCCAGTACTTC.

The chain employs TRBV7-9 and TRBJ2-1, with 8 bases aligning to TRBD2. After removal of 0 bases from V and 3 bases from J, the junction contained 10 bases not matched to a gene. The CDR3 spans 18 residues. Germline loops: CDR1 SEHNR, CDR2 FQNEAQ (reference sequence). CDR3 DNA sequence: TGTGCCAGCAGCTTAGCTGGGGATAGCGGGGCGATCTACAATGAGCAGTTCTTC. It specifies CASSLAGDSGAIYNEQFF. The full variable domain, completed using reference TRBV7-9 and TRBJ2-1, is DTGVSQNPRHKITKRGQNVTFRCDPISEHNRLYWYRQTLGQGPEFLTYFQNEAQLEKSRLLSDRFSAERPKGSFSTLEIQRTEQGDSAMYLCASSLAGDSGAIYNEQFFGPGTRLTVL.

The CDR3 is CASSQPGGGGYTF. The CDR3 DNA follows: TGCGCCAGCAGCCAACCAGGGGGTGGTGGCTACACCTTC. The chain links TRBV4-1 to TRBJ1-2, with 7 bases matching TRBD1. Germline V gene sequence: CDR1 MGHRA, CDR2 YSYEKL. Unmatched junction bases numbered 4, after V lost 2 bases and J lost 7 bases. This CDR3 contains 13 residues.

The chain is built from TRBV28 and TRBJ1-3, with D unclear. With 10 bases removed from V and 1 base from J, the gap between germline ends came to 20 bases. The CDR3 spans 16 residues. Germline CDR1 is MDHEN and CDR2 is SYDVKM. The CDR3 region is CATVRYGLGSGNTIYF. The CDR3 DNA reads TGTGCCACCGTGAGGTATGGTCTTGGGTCTGGAAACACCATATATTTT.

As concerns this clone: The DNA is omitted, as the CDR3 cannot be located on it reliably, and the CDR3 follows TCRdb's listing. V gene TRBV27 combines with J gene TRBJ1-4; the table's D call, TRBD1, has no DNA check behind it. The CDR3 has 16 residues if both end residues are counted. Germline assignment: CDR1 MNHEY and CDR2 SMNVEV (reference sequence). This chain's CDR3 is CASSLTGPQLMKNCFF.

CDR3 bases: TGTGCCAGCAGGGACAGAAGTTCCACAGATACGCAGTATTTT. As protein: CASRDRSSTDTQYF. The chain employs TRBV6-1 and TRBJ2-3; D possibly corresponds to TRBD1 (6 bases). Germline V gene lookup returns CDR1 MNHNS and CDR2 SASEGT. The CDR3 is 14 amino acids. Between the trimmed V and J ends, which lost 6 bases and 2 bases, there was a span of 12 bases.

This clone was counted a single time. The CDR3 nucleotides read TGCGCCAGCAGCCAAATTACCCAGGGGATCTCCTACGAGCAGTACTTC. It translates to CASSQITQGISYEQYF. The rearrangement links TRBV4-1 to TRBJ2-7; the D gene is possibly TRBD1 (6 bases). CDR1 is MGHRA, CDR2 YSYEKL, per germline. The CDR3 covers 16 residues. Trimming stripped 2 bases from V and 0 bases from J, with 14 bases between.

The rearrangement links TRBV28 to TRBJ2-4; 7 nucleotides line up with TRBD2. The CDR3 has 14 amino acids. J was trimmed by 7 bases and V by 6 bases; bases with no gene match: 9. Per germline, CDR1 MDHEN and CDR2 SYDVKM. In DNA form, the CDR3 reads TGTGCCAGCAGCCCGACTAGCCCCGACAACATTCAGTACTTC. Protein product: CASSPTSPDNIQYF.

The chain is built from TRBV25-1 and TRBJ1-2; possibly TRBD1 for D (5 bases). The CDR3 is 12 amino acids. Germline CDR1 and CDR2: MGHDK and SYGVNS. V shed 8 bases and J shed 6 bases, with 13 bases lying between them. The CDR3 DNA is TGTGCCAGCGGGGGGGGGAGCGATGGCTACACCTTC. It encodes CASGGGSDGYTF.

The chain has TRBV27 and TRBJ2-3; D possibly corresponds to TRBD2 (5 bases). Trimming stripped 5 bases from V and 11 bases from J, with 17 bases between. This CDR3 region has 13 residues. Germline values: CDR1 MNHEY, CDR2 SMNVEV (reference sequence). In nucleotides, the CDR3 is TGTGCCAGCAGTCCGAGTCGGGAAGCAGTGCAGTATTTT. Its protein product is CASSPSREAVQYF.